This T cell receptor (beta chain) stems from a study of OX40 agonist ivuxolimab in advanced cancers. Findings of the study overall: By week 6 at 0.1 to 3.0 mg/kg, blood CD4+ and CD8+ T cells had expanded clonally.

As concerns this clone: As yet, its antigen is unknown.

Trimming took off 2 bases at V and 3 bases at J, with 8 bases between the two ends. Germline V gene lookup returns CDR1 SGHRS and CDR2 YFSETQ. The CDR3 consists of 13 residues. Clones were read by immunoSEQ multiplex PCR, and TCRdb kept only the in-frame ones, dropping some. The sample lists under 8,500 clones; around 75% were seen once. The TCR comes from an adult with an advanced solid tumor such as melanoma, head and neck, liver or kidney cancer. The specimen comprised CD4+ or CD8+ T cells sorted from blood, sampled in a trial of the OX40 agonist ivuxolimab. The chain recombines TRBV5-1 with TRBJ1-2; a weak D match, TRBD1 (5 bases). CDR3 sequence (DNA): TGCGCCAGCAGCTTTTGGGGGGACTATGGCTACACCTTC. Translation gives CASSFWGDYGYTF.